This TCR beta chain was obtained from a study of blood T cells in healthy people across ages. CDR1 is ENHRY and CDR2 is SYGVKD in the germline V gene. CDR3 length: 17 amino acids. Alongside a J-beta primer mix, a sample-barcoded 5' primer served in a second PCR lasting roughly 6 to 11 cycles. TCRdb analysed the 5' RACE reads with MiXCR anew, one entry per CDR3 protein. Of some 1,500,000 distinct CDR3 sequences in the sample, about 42% were seen once. Many counts were recorded for this clonotype. The clonotype originates from a woman younger than 35 in good health. What was sequenced was blood. The chain couples TRBV10-3 to TRBJ2-1; 11 nucleotides line up with TRBD2. The end of the DNA fits TRBJ2-7 better, so the J call may be wrong. The CDR3 DNA reads TGTGCCATCAGTGAAGGAGGACTAGCGGGTTCCTACAATGAGCAGTACTTC. Its protein product is CAISEGGLAGSYNEQYF.